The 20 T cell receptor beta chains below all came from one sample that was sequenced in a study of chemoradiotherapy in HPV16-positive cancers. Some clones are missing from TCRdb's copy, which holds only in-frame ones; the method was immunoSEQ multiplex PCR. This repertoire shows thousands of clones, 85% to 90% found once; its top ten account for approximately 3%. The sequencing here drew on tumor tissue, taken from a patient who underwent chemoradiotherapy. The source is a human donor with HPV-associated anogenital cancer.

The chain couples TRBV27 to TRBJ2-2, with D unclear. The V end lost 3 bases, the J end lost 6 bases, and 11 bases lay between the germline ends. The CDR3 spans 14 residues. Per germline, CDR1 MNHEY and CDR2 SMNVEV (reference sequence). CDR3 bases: TGTGCCAGCAGTTTCGGAGCATCCTCCGGGGAGCTGTTTTTT. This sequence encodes CASSFGASSGELFF.

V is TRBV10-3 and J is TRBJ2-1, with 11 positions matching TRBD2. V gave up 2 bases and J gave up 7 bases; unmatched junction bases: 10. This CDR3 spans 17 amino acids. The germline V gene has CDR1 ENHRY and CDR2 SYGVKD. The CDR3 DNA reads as TGTGCCATCAGTGAGACTAGCGGGAGTCTCCCCGGGAATGAGCAGTTCTTC. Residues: CAISETSGSLPGNEQFF.

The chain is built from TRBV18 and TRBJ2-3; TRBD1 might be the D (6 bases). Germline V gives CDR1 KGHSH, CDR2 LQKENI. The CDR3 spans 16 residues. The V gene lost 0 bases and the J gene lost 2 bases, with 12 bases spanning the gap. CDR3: CASSPPLDSNTDTQYF. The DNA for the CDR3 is TGTGCCAGCTCACCACCTCTGGACAGCAACACAGATACGCAGTATTTT.

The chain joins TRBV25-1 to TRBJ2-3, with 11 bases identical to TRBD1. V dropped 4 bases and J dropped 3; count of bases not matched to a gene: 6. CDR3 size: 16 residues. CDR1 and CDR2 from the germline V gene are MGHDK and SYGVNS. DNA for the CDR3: TGTGCCAGCAGTGGGGGACAGGGGGGAGGAACAGATACGCAGTATTTT. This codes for CASSGGQGGGTDTQYF.

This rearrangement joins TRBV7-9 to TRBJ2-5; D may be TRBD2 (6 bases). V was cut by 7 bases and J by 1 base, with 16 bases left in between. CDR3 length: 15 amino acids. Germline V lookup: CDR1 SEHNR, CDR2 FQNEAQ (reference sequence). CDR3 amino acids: CASTGSRGVQETQYF. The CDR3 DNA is TGTGCCAGCACCGGCAGCCGCGGGGTCCAAGAGACCCAGTACTTC.

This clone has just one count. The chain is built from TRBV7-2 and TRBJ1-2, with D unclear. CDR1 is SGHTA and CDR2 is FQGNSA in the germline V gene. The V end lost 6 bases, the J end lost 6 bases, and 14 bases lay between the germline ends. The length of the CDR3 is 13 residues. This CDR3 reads CASSLNPSNGYTF. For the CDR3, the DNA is TGTGCCAGCAGTCTAAATCCCAGCAATGGCTACACCTTC.

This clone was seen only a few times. Here the CDR3 DNA reads TGCAGTGCCGGGGAGGAGGGTGGCTACACCTTC. Translating gives CSAGEEGGYTF. The V call is TRBV20-1, the J call TRBJ1-2; D remains unclear. The germline CDR1 and CDR2 sequences are DFQATT and SNEGSKA (reference sequence). The CDR3 sequence is 11 residues long. Trimming cost V 6 bases and J 7 bases, with 12 bases left between them.

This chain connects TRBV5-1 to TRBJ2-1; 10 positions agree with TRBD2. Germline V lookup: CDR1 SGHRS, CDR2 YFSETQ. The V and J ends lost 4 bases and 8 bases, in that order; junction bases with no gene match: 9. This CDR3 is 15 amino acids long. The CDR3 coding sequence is TGCGCCAGCAGCCAGGGGACTAGCGAGGGGCATGAGCAGTTCTTC. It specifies CASSQGTSEGHEQFF.

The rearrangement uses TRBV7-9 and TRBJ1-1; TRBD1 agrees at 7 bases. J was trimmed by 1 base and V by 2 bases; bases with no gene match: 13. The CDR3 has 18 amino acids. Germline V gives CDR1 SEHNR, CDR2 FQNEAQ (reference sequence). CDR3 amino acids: CASSLSSLTGIRNTEAFF. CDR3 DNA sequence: TGTGCCAGCAGCTTAAGTTCTCTGACAGGGATAAGGAACACTGAAGCTTTCTTT.

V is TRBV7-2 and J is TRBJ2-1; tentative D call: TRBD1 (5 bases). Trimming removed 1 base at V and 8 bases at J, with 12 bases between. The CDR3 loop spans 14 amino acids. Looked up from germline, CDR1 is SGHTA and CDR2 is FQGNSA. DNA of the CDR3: TGTGCCAGCAGCTTAGAAGGCCAGGGATATGAGCAGTTCTTC. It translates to CASSLEGQGYEQFF.

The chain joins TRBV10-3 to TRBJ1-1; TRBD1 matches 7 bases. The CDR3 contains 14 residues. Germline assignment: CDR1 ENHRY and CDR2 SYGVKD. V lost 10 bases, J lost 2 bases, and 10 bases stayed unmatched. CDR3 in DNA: TGTGCCAGTCGGGACAGTACGTATAACACTGAAGCTTTCTTT. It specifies CASRDSTYNTEAFF.

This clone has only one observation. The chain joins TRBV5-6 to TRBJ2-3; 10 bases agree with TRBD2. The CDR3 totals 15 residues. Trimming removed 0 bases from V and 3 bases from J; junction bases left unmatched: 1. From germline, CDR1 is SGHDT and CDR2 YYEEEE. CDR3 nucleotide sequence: TGTGCCAGCAGCTTGGGAGCGGGAGGGACAGATACGCAGTATTTT. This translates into CASSLGAGGTDTQYF.

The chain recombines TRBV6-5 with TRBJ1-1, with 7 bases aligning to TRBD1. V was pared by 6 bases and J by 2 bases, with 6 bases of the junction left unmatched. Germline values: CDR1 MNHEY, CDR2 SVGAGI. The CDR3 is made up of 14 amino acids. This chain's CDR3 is CASRRDSLNTEAFF. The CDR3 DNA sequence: TGTGCCAGCAGAAGGGACAGCCTCAACACTGAAGCTTTCTTT.

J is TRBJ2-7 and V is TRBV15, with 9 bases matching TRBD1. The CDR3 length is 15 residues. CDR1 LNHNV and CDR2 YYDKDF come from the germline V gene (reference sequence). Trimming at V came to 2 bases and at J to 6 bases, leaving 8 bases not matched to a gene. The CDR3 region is CATSRTGTGSPEQYF. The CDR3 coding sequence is TGTGCCACCAGCAGAACCGGGACAGGGTCACCCGAGCAGTACTTC.

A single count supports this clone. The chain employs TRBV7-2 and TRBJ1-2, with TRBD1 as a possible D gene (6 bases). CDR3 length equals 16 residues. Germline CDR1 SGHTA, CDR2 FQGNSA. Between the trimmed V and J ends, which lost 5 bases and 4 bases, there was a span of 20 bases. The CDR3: CASSRGAGVSGYGYTF. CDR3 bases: TGTGCCAGCAGCCGAGGGGCAGGGGTTTCGGGCTATGGCTACACCTTC.

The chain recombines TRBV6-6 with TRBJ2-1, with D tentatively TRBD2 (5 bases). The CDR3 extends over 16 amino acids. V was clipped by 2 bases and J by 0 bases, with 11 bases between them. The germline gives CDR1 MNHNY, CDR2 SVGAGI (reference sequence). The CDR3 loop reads CASSYHGLASYNEQFF. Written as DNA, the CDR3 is TGTGCCAGCAGTTACCATGGGCTAGCCTCCTACAATGAGCAGTTCTTC.

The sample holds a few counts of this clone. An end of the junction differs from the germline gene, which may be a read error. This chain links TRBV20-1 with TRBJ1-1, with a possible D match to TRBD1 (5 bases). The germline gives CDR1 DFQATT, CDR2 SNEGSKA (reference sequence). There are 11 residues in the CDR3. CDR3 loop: CSARDLSGRVF. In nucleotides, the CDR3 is TGCAGTGCTAGAGATCTTAGCGGCAGGGTGTTT.

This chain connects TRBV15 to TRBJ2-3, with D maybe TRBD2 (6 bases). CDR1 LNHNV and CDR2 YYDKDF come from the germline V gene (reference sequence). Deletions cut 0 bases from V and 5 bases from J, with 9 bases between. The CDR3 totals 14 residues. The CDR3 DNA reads TGTGCCACCAGCAGAGATCTCGGGGGAGATACGCAGTATTTT. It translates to CATSRDLGGDTQYF.

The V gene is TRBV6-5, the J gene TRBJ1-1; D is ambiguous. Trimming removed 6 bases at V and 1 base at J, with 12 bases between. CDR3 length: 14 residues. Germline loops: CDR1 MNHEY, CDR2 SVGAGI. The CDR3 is CASRTRGRNTEAFF. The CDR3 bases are TGTGCCAGCAGGACGCGGGGAAGGAACACTGAAGCTTTCTTT.

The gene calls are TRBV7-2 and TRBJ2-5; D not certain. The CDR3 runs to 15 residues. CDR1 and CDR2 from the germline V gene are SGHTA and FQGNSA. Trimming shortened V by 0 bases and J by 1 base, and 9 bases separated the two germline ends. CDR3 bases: TGTGCCAGCAGCTTAGCCAGCTCAGGCCAAGAGACCCAGTACTTC. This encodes CASSLASSGQETQYF. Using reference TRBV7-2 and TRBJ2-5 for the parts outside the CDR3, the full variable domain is GAGVSQSPSNKVTEKGKDVELRCDPISGHTALYWYRQSLGQGLEFLIYFQGNSAPDKSGLPSDRFSAERTGGSVSTLTIQRTQQEDSAVYLCASSLASSGQETQYFGPGTRLLVL.